The 25 T cell receptor beta chains listed next were all sequenced from one sample in a study of cytomegalovirus exposure and HLA in healthy donors. PCR amplification relied on 60 Vbeta primers (plus 13 Jbeta primers). This table comes from immunoSEQ multiplex PCR, and its TCRdb copy is limited to in-frame clones, with some not included. The sample holds 270,000 or so clones, around 90% seen once. The specimen was PBMCs. These receptor sequences come from a girl aged 2-10 years in good health and CMV-seronegative.

V is TRBV4-1 and J is TRBJ1-2, with 10 nucleotides matching TRBD1. The CDR3 is 15 residues long. J gave up 7 bases and V 0 bases, and 5 bases lay outside the gene matches. Looked up from germline, CDR1 is MGHRA and CDR2 is YSYEKL. The CDR3 sequence is CASSQETGQGGGYTF. The CDR3 DNA reads as TGCGCCAGCAGCCAAGAGACAGGACAGGGGGGTGGCTACACCTTC.

In DNA, the CDR3 is TGTGCCAGCAGCCCTGGGGGGGCCCAGCGCACAGATACGCAGTATTTT. Translated: CASSPGGAQRTDTQYF. This chain links TRBV11-3 with TRBJ2-3; the D gene is possibly TRBD2 (7 bases). This CDR3 has 16 residues. Germline assignment: CDR1 SGHNT and CDR2 YENEEA. Trimming removed 5 bases from V and 1 base from J, with 16 bases in between. The whole variable domain, remainder taken from reference TRBV11-3 and TRBJ2-3, is EAGVVQSPRYKIIEKKQPVAFWCNPISGHNTLYWYLQNLGQGPELLIRYENEEAVDDSQLPKDRFSAERLKGVDSTLKIQPAELGDSAVYLCASSPGGAQRTDTQYFGPGTRLTVL.

The rearrangement links TRBV13 to TRBJ2-5; 8 bases match TRBD1. CDR1 and CDR2 from the germline V gene are PRHDT and FYEKMQ (reference sequence). CDR3 length: 16 residues. V was clipped by 1 base and J by 5 bases; unmatched bases: 9. For the CDR3, the DNA is TGTGCCAGCAGCTTAGCGGACAGGGAAATCGGGGAGACCCAGTACTTC. Its translation is CASSLADREIGETQYF.

Here the CDR3 DNA reads TGTGCCAGCAGTGAGGAACGAGGTAGCACAGATACGCAGTATTTT. This translates into CASSEERGSTDTQYF. The rearrangement uses TRBV6-1 and TRBJ2-3; D gene uncertain. V was shortened by 3 bases and J by 0 bases, with 10 bases between the two germline ends. Per the germline V gene, CDR1 is MNHNS and CDR2 is SASEGT. This CDR3 is built from 15 residues.

Only one count was recorded for this clone. The rearrangement uses TRBV19 and TRBJ1-1, with a possible D match to TRBD1 (5 bases). Trimming left V 10 bases short and J 6 bases short, with 15 bases between. Germline CDR1 and CDR2: LNHDA and SQIVND (reference sequence). This CDR3 is built from 12 residues. CDR3 residues: CATWGSWAEAFF. In nucleotides, the CDR3 is TGTGCCACGTGGGGCAGCTGGGCTGAAGCTTTCTTT.

The chain joins TRBV2 to TRBJ2-3; weak D call: TRBD1 (5 bases). Trimming shortened V by 8 bases and J by 2 bases, and 11 bases separated the two germline ends. Germline lookup yields CDR1 SNHLY and CDR2 FYNNEI. This CDR3 region has 13 residues. DNA of the CDR3: TGTGCCAGCCTTGACAGACCCACAGATACGCAGTATTTT. Its translation: CASLDRPTDTQYF.

As regards this clone: The sample has other DNA sequences that encode this CDR3 too. The genes are TRBV27 and TRBJ1-2, with 9 bases matching TRBD1. The CDR3 runs to 13 residues. Germline CDR1 and CDR2: MNHEY and SMNVEV (reference sequence). J gave up 4 bases and V 6 bases, and 3 bases lay outside the gene matches. CDR3 in amino acids: CASSSGQGYGYTF. The CDR3 DNA reads as TGTGCCAGCAGCTCGGGACAGGGCTATGGCTACACCTTC.

The CDR3 sequence: CATSQGGALDGYTF. The CDR3 bases are TGTGCCACCAGCCAAGGGGGCGCTTTGGATGGCTACACCTTC. The V gene is TRBV15, the J gene TRBJ1-2; 7 bases match TRBD1. There are 14 residues in the CDR3. V was clipped by 5 bases and J by 6 bases; unmatched bases: 9. Germline assignment: CDR1 LNHNV and CDR2 YYDKDF (reference sequence).

CDR3 protein: CASSKVRTVPHNEKLFF. The CDR3, as DNA: TGTGCCAGCAGCAAAGTCCGGACAGTTCCACATAATGAAAAACTGTTTTTT. This chain joins TRBV21-1 and TRBJ1-4; no DNA check was done on the table's D call, TRBD1. TRBV21-1 is listed as a pseudogene. The CDR3 extends over 17 amino acids.

The table lists this clone with a count of one. The chain employs TRBV6-5 and TRBJ2-7, with 8 bases aligning to TRBD2. The CDR3 extends over 13 amino acids. Germline V CDR1 and CDR2: MNHEY, SVGAGI. With 6 bases clipped from V and 2 bases from J, the junction kept 3 bases outside the gene matches. This chain's CDR3 is CASRLAATYEQYF. DNA for the CDR3: TGTGCCAGCAGACTAGCGGCAACCTACGAGCAGTACTTC.

The CDR3 DNA follows: TGTGCCAGCAGCGGGACAGGGAATGGCGAGACCCAGTACTTC. Amino acids: CASSGTGNGETQYF. The V call is TRBV27, the J call TRBJ2-5, with 9 bases lining up with TRBD1. The germline V gene has CDR1 MNHEY and CDR2 SMNVEV (reference sequence). V dropped 6 bases and J dropped 5; count of bases not matched to a gene: 7. The CDR3 sequence is 14 residues long.

V usage is TRBV13 and J usage is TRBJ1-1; D gene ambiguous. The V gene lost 5 bases and the J gene lost 2 bases, with 12 bases spanning the gap. The CDR3 consists of 14 residues. CDR1 is PRHDT and CDR2 is FYEKMQ in the germline V gene (reference sequence). The CDR3 loop reads CASSHGEANTEAFF. CDR3 sequence (DNA): TGTGCCAGCAGCCACGGGGAGGCCAACACTGAAGCTTTCTTT.

The rearrangement joins TRBV7-9 to TRBJ2-7; D remains unclear. V was trimmed by 1 base and J by 7 bases, leaving 8 bases between them. Per the germline V gene, CDR1 is SEHNR and CDR2 is FQNEAQ (reference sequence). The CDR3 runs 12 residues. CDR3 coding DNA: TGTGCCAGCAGCTTAGTCACGCGAGAGCAGTACTTC. Protein sequence: CASSLVTREQYF.

This chain connects TRBV6-5 to TRBJ2-7; 7 positions agree with TRBD1. With V trimmed by 7 bases and J by 0 bases, 9 bases remained unmatched. The germline V gene encodes CDR1 MNHEY and CDR2 SVGAGI. The CDR3 is 15 residues long. CDR3 loop: CASNYGQASSYEQYF. Written as DNA, the CDR3 is TGTGCCAGCAATTATGGACAGGCCAGCTCCTACGAGCAGTACTTC.

To note about this clone: A read error may produce the germline difference seen at one junction end. This rearrangement joins TRBV10-3 to TRBJ1-3, with a possible D match to TRBD1 (5 bases). Germline V gene sequence: CDR1 ENHRY, CDR2 SYGVKD. The CDR3 is 13 amino acids. In DNA form, the CDR3 reads TGTGCCATCGGGGCTAACTCTGGAGACACCATATATTTT. Translated: CAIGANSGDTIYF.

This sequence joins TRBV6-4 and TRBJ2-3; 9 positions agree with TRBD2. The V gene's germline CDR1 is MRHNA and CDR2 SNTAGT. V dropped 8 bases and J dropped 0; count of bases not matched to a gene: 6. The CDR3 is 15 amino acids. The CDR3 bases are TGTGCCAGCGGAAGGACTAGCGAAAGCACAGATACGCAGTATTTT. This translates into CASGRTSESTDTQYF.

This clone was picked up one time. The chain employs TRBV5-1 and TRBJ1-3; D gene unclear. Germline lookup yields CDR1 SGHRS and CDR2 YFSETQ. The CDR3 sequence is 14 residues long. Trimming pared 0 bases from V and 0 bases from J, leaving 4 bases between. The CDR3 sequence is CASSLELSGNTIYF. CDR3 bases: TGCGCCAGCAGCTTGGAGCTCTCTGGAAACACCATATATTTT.

The chain combines TRBV11-2 with TRBJ2-7; 9 nucleotides line up with TRBD1. With 1 base clipped from V and 5 bases from J, the junction kept 6 bases outside the gene matches. Per the germline V gene, CDR1 is SGHAT and CDR2 is FQNNGV. The CDR3 is made up of 15 amino acids. CDR3 amino acids: CASSLGRDRVHEQYF. The CDR3 nucleotides read TGTGCCAGCAGCTTAGGCCGGGACAGGGTTCACGAGCAGTACTTC.

This sequence joins TRBV6-1 and TRBJ1-6; TRBD1 might be the D (5 bases). This CDR3 region has 15 residues. Deletions cut 4 bases from V and 7 bases from J, with 14 bases between. The germline CDR1 and CDR2 sequences are MNHNS and SASEGT. CDR3 DNA: TGTGCCAGCAGTGGGCAGGGTGATCCGAATTCACCCCTCCACTTT. Translation: CASSGQGDPNSPLHF.

This sequence joins TRBV15 and TRBJ1-5, with a possible D match to TRBD1 (6 bases). Germline-derived CDR1 and CDR2 are LNHNV and YYDKDF (reference sequence). Deletions cut 3 bases from V and 4 bases from J, with 19 bases between. The CDR3 length is 17 residues. The DNA for the CDR3 is TGTGCCACCAGCAGGCCTCCCGTCGGGACAAGGAATCAGCCCCAGCATTTT. It specifies CATSRPPVGTRNQPQHF.

The gene calls are TRBV30 and TRBJ1-5; TRBD1 matches at 7 bases. Unmatched junction bases numbered 4, after V lost 3 bases and J lost 5 bases. This CDR3 contains 13 residues. Germline V gene lookup returns CDR1 GTSNPN and CDR2 SVGIG (reference sequence). In DNA form, the CDR3 reads TGTGCCTGGAGCAGACAGGGTGATCAGCCCCAGCATTTT. Protein sequence: CAWSRQGDQPQHF.

CDR3 loop: CAWSVPGGRAHEQYF. The CDR3 DNA reads TGTGCCTGGAGTGTACCTGGCGGGAGGGCTCACGAGCAGTACTTC. The gene calls are TRBV30 and TRBJ2-7; TRBD2 matches 9 bases. The germline gives CDR1 GTSNPN, CDR2 SVGIG (reference sequence). The V gene end was trimmed by 0 bases and the J gene end by 5 bases; junction bases not matched to a gene: 8. This CDR3 comprises 15 residues.

This rearrangement joins TRBV7-6 to TRBJ2-5; D perhaps matches TRBD2 (7 bases). Per germline, CDR1 SGHVS and CDR2 FNYEAQ. Trimming stripped 5 bases from V and 0 bases from J, with 16 bases between. The length of the CDR3 is 16 residues. CDR3 in amino acids: CASSPGGRGNQETQYF. In nucleotides, the CDR3 is TGTGCCAGCAGCCCCGGGGGGCGGGGGAACCAAGAGACCCAGTACTTC.

The genes are TRBV6-5 and TRBJ1-2; 7 bases line up with TRBD1. J gave up 6 bases and V 0 bases, and 4 bases lay outside the gene matches. The CDR3 sequence is 14 residues long. Per the germline V gene, CDR1 is MNHEY and CDR2 is SVGAGI. The CDR3 protein is CASSYSGRGDGYTF. The CDR3 region has the DNA TGTGCCAGCAGTTACTCCGGCAGGGGGGATGGCTACACCTTC.

The CDR3 loop reads CAQEGRGGKDTQYF. In DNA form, the CDR3 reads TGTGCCCAAGAGGGGCGGGGGGGCAAAGATACGCAGTATTTT. The chain employs TRBV7-2 and TRBJ2-3; TRBD2 matches 9 bases. This CDR3 comprises 14 residues. V shed 11 bases and J 5 bases; nucleotides not matched to a gene: 11. Germline V lookup: CDR1 SGHTA, CDR2 FQGNSA.